The following is a T cell receptor (beta chain) sequence with its context. As handled by the study authors: Amplification from reference gene primers served as the basis for estimated nucleated cell counts. Assay: immunoSEQ multiplex PCR; the TCRdb copy retains only in-frame clones and omits some. D and trimming were read from the DNA, whereas the V and J calls and clone size are those reported in that table. This sample has around 500,000 clones, with 70% to 90% found just once. V shed 6 bases and J shed 1 base, with 12 bases lying between them. Germline values: CDR1 MNHEY, CDR2 SVGAGI. The CDR3 is 14 amino acids. This sample stems from a study of blood T cell repertoires in COVID-19.

The TCR originated in a human donor in a cohort sampled during active COVID-19. This rearrangement joins TRBV6-5 to TRBJ1-1, with D uncertain. The sequenced sample consisted of peripheral blood. For the CDR3, the DNA is TGTGCCAGCAGGGGCAGGCTGGCGAACACTGAAGCTTTCTTT. As protein: CASRGRLANTEAFF.